These T cell receptor beta chains were read from a single sample in a study of CD8+ T cells in alopecia areata. TCRdb's copy holds only in-frame clones and misses some; the assay was immunoSEQ multiplex PCR. This sample has a few hundred thousand clones, with 30% to 40% found just once. Here the sequenced sample was CD4+ T cells sorted from blood, taken at approximately week 30, from a patient treated with tofacitinib. Receptor source: a human donor with alopecia areata. The CDR3 runs from the conserved cysteine through the conserved F or W. The D gene is left open where the match is weak. Clone size is not always given. Where it is, it says once, few, many or a class for expanded clones.

>TRBV30|TRBD1|NA|TRBJ1-2
CAWSVRGRPYGYTF
TGTGCCTGGAGTGTCAGGGGGCGCCCCTATGGCTACACCTTC
>TRBV30|NA|NA|TRBJ2-7
CAWMGGPPYEQYF
TGTGCCTGGATGGGGGGGCCCCCCTACGAGCAGTACTTC
>TRBV27|TRBD2|NA|TRBJ2-6
CASSPAAGVSGANVLTF
TGTGCCAGCAGTCCGGCGGCGGGGGTCTCTGGGGCCAACGTCCTGACTTTC
>TRBV11-2|TRBD2|NA|TRBJ2-2
CASSPLLVAGRSTGELFF
TGTGCCAGCAGCCCTCTTTTGGTAGCGGGGAGATCCACCGGGGAGCTGTTTTTT
>TRBV9|TRBD1|NA|TRBJ2-4
CASSQGVEVGSLTKNIQYF
TGTGCCAGCAGCCAGGGGGTTGAGGTTGGGAGCCTAACCAAAAACATTCAGTACTTC
>TRBV4-1|NA|NA|TRBJ1-4
CASSLSYTGEKLFF
TGCGCCAGCAGCCTCTCCTACACTGGAGAAAAACTGTTTTTT
>TRBV29-1|TRBD2|few|TRBJ2-3
CSALAGGGADTQYF
TGCAGCGCGCTAGCGGGAGGGGGTGCAGATACGCAGTATTTT
>TRBV25-1|TRBD2|few|TRBJ2-1
CASTLSGGSYNEQFF
TGTGCCAGCACCTTGAGCGGGGGATCCTACAATGAGCAGTTCTTC
>TRBV7-2|NA|few|TRBJ2-7
CASSNRLTYEQYF
TGTGCCAGCAGCAACAGGCTAACTTACGAGCAGTACTTC
>TRBV5-1|NA|few|TRBJ1-2
CASSPGTTSYGYTF
TGCGCCAGCAGCCCCGGGACAACTAGTTATGGCTACACCTTC
>TRBV25-1|NA|few|TRBJ2-3
CASSAVGGPPTQYF
TGTGCCAGCAGTGCAGTGGGAGGCCCCCCTACGCAGTATTTT
>TRBV25-1|NA|NA|TRBJ2-3
CASSDWAGTDTQYF
TGTGCCAGCAGTGATTGGGCAGGCACAGATACGCAGTATTTT
>TRBV5-4|NA|few|TRBJ1-2
CASSGLGQNYGYTF
TGTGCCAGCAGCGGGTTGGGACAAAACTATGGCTACACCTTC
>TRBV5-4|NA|NA|TRBJ2-3
CASSQDSYRDTQYF
TGTGCCAGCAGCCAGGACTCCTACCGGGATACGCAGTATTTT
>TRBV27|TRBD1|NA|TRBJ2-2
CASSLLGQGARGELFF
TGTGCCAGCAGTTTACTAGGACAGGGGGCGCGTGGGGAGCTGTTTTTT
>TRBV29-1|NA|NA|TRBJ2-4
CSVEGLTKNIQYF
TGCAGCGTTGAGGGGTTAACCAAAAACATTCAGTACTTC
>TRBV7-7|TRBD2|NA|TRBJ2-1
CASSFLAGVSYNEQFF
TGTGCTAGCAGCTTCCTAGCGGGAGTGTCATACAATGAGCAGTTCTTC
>TRBV18|TRBD1|few|TRBJ1-1
CASSPGRDRDTEAFF
TGTGCCAGCTCACCGGGCCGGGACAGGGACACTGAAGCTTTCTTT
>TRBV5-1|NA|NA|TRBJ1-1
CASSFSGIGAFF
TGCGCCAGCAGCTTTTCCGGAATCGGAGCTTTCTTT
>TRBV2|NA|NA|TRBJ1-1
CASSDVGPDTEAFF
TGTGCCAGCAGTGATGTGGGGCCCGACACTGAAGCTTTCTTT
>TRBV6-5|TRBD1|once|TRBJ2-7
CASSPGTGGTYEQYF
TGTGCCAGCAGTCCTGGGACAGGGGGAACCTACGAGCAGTACTTC
>TRBV25-1|NA|once|TRBJ2-7
CASSGAHEQYF
TGTGCCAGCAGTGGGGCTCACGAGCAGTACTTC
>TRBV5-1|NA|NA|TRBJ1-6
CASSLEGLESSPLHF
TGCGCCAGCAGCTTGGAGGGCCTTGAAAGTTCACCCCTCCACTTT
>TRBV7-9|NA|few|TRBJ1-4
CASSVGWGGTNEKLFF
TGTGCCAGCAGCGTGGGCTGGGGGGGCACCAATGAAAAACTGTTTTTT
>TRBV27|TRBD2|NA|TRBJ2-5
CATRGSGSDETQYF
TGTGCCACCCGAGGGAGCGGGAGTGATGAGACCCAGTACTTC
>TRBV25-1|NA|NA|TRBJ2-4
CASRGRGDRKNIQYF
TGTGCCAGCAGGGGGAGGGGGGACAGAAAAAACATTCAGTACTTC
>TRBV29-1|NA|NA|TRBJ2-7
CSVASLSYEQYF
TGCAGCGTTGCATCACTCTCCTACGAGCAGTACTTC
>TRBV2|NA|NA|TRBJ2-7
CASRRGQSSYEQYF
TGTGCCAGCCGTCGGGGACAAAGCTCCTACGAGCAGTACTTC
>TRBV9|NA|few|TRBJ2-2
CASSGEGVGAGELFF
TGTGCCAGCAGCGGCGAGGGGGTTGGCGCCGGGGAGCTGTTTTTT
>TRBV11-2|NA|NA|TRBJ2-7
CASSLAHEYEQYF
TGTGCCAGCAGCTTAGCCCACGAATACGAGCAGTACTTC
>TRBV4-1|TRBD2|NA|TRBJ2-7
CASSQETGLLYEQYF
TGCGCCAGCAGCCAAGAAACGGGACTACTCTACGAGCAGTACTTC
>TRBV27|NA|NA|TRBJ2-7
CASSSPGVSSYEQYF
TGTGCCAGCAGCTCCCCCGGCGTGAGCTCCTACGAGCAGTACTTC
>TRBV2|TRBD2|NA|TRBJ2-5
CASSLSGRGGETQYF
TGTGCCAGCAGTCTTAGCGGGAGAGGCGGAGAGACCCAGTACTTC
>TRBV7-8|NA|NA|TRBJ1-1
CASSLVGGPGFTEAFF
TGTGCCAGCAGCTTAGTAGGTGGCCCGGGGTTCACTGAAGCTTTCTTT